The sequence of this T cell receptor beta chain was determined in a study of beta chain features in type 1 diabetes. Whole-study results and caveats: When cDNA is sequenced, cells with high TCR expression could be over-represented. There was a moderate but significant shortening of TCRB CDR3s in all four CD4+ subsets of Type 1 diabetes patients.

The CDR3 is made up of 15 amino acids. Germline loops: CDR1 SGHVS, CDR2 FQNEAQ. Trimming removed 2 bases at V and 5 bases at J, with 15 bases between. Isolated RNA was reverse transcribed in full, so expressed TCRB transcripts were sequenced. Only in-frame clones appear in the TCRdb table, and some are missing; sequencing was by immunoSEQ multiplex PCR. Of approximately 37,000 clones in the sample, about 52% are singletons; the top ten hold more than 0.6%. This clone was seen a few times. What it binds is not known. This TCR derives from a woman aged 18-35 years in good health. Sequenced input: central memory CD4+ T cells from blood. The genes are TRBV7-8 and TRBJ2-5; D call uncertain. Here the CDR3 DNA reads TGTGCCAGCAGCTTACGCACTACTCCATCGGAGACCCAGTACTTC. Encoded protein: CASSLRTTPSETQYF. Full variable domain (outside the CDR3, taken from reference TRBV7-8 and TRBJ2-5): GAGVSQSPRYKVAKRGQDVALRCDPISGHVSLFWYQQALGQGPEFLTYFQNEAQLDKSGLPSDRFFAERPEGSVSTLKIQRTQQEDSAVYLCASSLRTTPSETQYFGPGTRLLVL.